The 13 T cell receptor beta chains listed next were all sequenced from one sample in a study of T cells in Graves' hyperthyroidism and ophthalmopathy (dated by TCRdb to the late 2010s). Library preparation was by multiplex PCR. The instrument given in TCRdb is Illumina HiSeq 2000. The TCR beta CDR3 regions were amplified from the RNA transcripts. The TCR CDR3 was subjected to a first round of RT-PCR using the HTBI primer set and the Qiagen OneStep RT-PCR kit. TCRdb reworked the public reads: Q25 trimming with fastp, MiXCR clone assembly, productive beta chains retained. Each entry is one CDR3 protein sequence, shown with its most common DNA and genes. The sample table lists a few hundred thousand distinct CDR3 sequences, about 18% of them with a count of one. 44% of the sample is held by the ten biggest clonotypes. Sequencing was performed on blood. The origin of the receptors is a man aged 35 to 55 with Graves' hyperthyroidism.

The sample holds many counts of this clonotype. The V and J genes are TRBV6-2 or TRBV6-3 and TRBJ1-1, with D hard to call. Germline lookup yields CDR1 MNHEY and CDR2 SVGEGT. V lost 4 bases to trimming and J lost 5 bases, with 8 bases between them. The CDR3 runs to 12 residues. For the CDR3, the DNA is TGTGCCAGCAGTTTTCGTGTGACTGAAGCTTTCTTT. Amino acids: CASSFRVTEAFF.

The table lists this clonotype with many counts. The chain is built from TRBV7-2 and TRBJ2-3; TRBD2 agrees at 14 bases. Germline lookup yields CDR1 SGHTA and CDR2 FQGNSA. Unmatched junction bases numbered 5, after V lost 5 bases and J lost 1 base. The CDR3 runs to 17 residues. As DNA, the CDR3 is TGTGCCAGCAGCCCAGGGACTAGCGGGGGTGGCACAGATACGCAGTATTTT. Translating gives CASSPGTSGGGTDTQYF.

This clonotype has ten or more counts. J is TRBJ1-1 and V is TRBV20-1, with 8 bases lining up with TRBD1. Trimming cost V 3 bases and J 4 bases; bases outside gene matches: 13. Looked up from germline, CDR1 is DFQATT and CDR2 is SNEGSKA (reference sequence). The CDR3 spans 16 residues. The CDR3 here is CSASNQGATAGTEAFF. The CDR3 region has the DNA TGCAGTGCTAGCAATCAGGGGGCGACAGCAGGCACTGAAGCTTTCTTT.

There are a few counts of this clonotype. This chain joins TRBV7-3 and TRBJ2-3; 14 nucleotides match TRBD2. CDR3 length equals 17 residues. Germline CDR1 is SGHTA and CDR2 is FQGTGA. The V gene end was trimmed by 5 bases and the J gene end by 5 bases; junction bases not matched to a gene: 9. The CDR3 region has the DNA TGTGCCAGCAGCCGACTAGCGGGGGGGCGTTCCGGAGATACGCAGTATTTT. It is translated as CASSRLAGGRSGDTQYF.

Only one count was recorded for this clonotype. DNA for the CDR3: TGTGCCAGCAGTTACTCCTCCGGGGCAGGGAAGTCCGAGCAGTACTTC. Translating gives CASSYSSGAGKSEQYF. The rearrangement joins TRBV6-2 or TRBV6-3 to TRBJ2-7, with D perhaps being TRBD1 or TRBD2 (5 bases each). The germline CDR1 and CDR2 sequences are MNHEY and SVGEGT. The V and J ends lost 0 bases and 6 bases respectively, with 18 bases between them. The CDR3 runs to 16 residues.

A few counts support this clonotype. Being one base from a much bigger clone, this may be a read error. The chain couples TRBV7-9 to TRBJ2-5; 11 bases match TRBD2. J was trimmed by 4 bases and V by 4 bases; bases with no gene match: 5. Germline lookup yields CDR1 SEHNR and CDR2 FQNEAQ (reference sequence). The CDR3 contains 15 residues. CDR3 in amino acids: CASSSISGGGETQYF. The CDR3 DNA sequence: TGTGCCAGCAGCTCGATTAGCGGGGGGGGAGAGACCCAGTACTTC.

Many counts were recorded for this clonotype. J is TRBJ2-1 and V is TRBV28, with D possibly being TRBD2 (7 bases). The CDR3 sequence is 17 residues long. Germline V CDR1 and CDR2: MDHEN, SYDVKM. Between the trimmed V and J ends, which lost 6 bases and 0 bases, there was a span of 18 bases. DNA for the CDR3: TGTGCCAGCAGATCTCCTGCGGGGGCGAGCTCCTACAATGAGCAGTTCTTC. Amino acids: CASRSPAGASSYNEQFF. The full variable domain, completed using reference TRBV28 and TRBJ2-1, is DVKVTQSSRYLVKRTGEKVFLECVQDMDHENMFWYRQDPGLGLRLIYFSYDVKMKEKGDIPEGYSVSREKKERFSLILESASTNQTSMYLCASRSPAGASSYNEQFFGPGTRLTVL.

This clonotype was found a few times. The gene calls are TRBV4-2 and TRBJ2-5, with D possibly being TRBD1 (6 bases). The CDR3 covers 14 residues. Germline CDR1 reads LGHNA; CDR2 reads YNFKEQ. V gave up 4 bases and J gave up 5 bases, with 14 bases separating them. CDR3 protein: CASSRAGVGETQYF. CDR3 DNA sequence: TGTGCCAGCAGCCGGGCAGGGGTTGGGGAGACCCAGTACTTC.

This CDR3 is CASSKTRDGGNYNQPQHF. The CDR3 bases are TGTGCCAGCAGCAAGACCCGGGACGGAGGAAACTACAATCAGCCCCAGCATTTT. The V gene is TRBV7-2, the J gene TRBJ1-5; D perhaps matches TRBD1 (5 bases). Germline V CDR1 and CDR2: SGHTA, FQGNSA. Trimming took off 5 bases at V and 3 bases at J, with 23 bases between the two ends. The CDR3 extends over 18 amino acids. Combining the CDR3 with reference TRBV7-2 and TRBJ1-5 gives the whole variable domain GAGVSQSPSNKVTEKGKDVELRCDPISGHTALYWYRQSLGQGLEFLIYFQGNSAPDKSGLPSDRFSAERTGGSVSTLTIQRTQQEDSAVYLCASSKTRDGGNYNQPQHFGDGTRLSIL.

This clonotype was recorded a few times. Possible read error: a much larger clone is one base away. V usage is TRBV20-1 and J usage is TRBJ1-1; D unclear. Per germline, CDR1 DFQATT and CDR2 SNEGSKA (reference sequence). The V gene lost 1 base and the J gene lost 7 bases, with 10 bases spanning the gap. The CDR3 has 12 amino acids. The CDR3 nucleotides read TGCAGTGCTAGAGCCAGTGGCGGTGAAGCTTTCTTT. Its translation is CSARASGGEAFF.

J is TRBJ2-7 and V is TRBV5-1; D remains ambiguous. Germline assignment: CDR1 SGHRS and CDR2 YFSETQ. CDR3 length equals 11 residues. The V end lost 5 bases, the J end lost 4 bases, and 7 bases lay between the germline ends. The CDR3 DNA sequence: TGCGCCAGCAGGTCGGAATACGAGCAGTACTTC. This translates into CASRSEYEQYF.

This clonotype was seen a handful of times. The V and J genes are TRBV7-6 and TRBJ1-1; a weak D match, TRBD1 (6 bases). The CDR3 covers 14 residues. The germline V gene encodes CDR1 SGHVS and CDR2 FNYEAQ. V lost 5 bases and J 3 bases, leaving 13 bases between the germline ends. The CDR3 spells CASSLRGWDTEAFF. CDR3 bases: TGTGCCAGCAGCCTCAGGGGCTGGGACACTGAAGCTTTCTTT.

The CDR3 reads CASSQGLATSNEQFF. CDR3 bases: TGTGCCAGCAGCCAAGGACTAGCGACCTCCAATGAGCAGTTCTTC. The gene calls are TRBV4-2 and TRBJ2-1; 8 bases line up with TRBD2. The length of the CDR3 is 15 residues. Germline V gene sequence: CDR1 LGHNA, CDR2 YNFKEQ. The V gene end was trimmed by 1 base and the J gene end by 6 bases; junction bases not matched to a gene: 5.